Following are 6 T cell receptor beta chains from one sample sequenced in a study of blood T cell repertoires in COVID-19. Assay used: immunoSEQ multiplex PCR; TCRdb lists only in-frame clones, some missing. This sample has fewer than 70,000 clones, with approximately 88% found just once. Sequenced material: peripheral blood. The receptor source for this set is a human donor in a cohort sampled during active COVID-19.

This chain joins TRBV3-1 (or the pseudogene TRBV3-2) and TRBJ1-2; the D gene is possibly TRBD1 (6 bases). The CDR3 extends over 14 amino acids. Germline assignment: CDR1 LGHDT and CDR2 YNNKEL (reference sequence). Trimming removed 1 base from V and 8 bases from J, with 14 bases in between. CDR3 nucleotides: TGTGCCAGCAGCCAAGTGGGGGGGCTAGGAGGCTACACCTTC. Amino acid sequence: CASSQVGGLGGYTF.

J is TRBJ2-7 and V is TRBV5-5; perhaps TRBD2 as D (6 bases). Germline CDR1 reads SGHKS; CDR2 reads YYEKEE (reference sequence). Deletions cut 4 bases from V and 2 bases from J, with 19 bases between. This CDR3 spans 16 amino acids. The CDR3: CASSPLGRPNPYEQYF. The CDR3 coding sequence is TGTGCCAGCAGCCCCCTTGGGAGGCCGAATCCCTACGAGCAGTACTTC. Supplemented by reference TRBV5-5 and TRBJ2-7, the full variable domain reads DAGVTQSPTHLIKTRGQQVTLRCSPISGHKSVSWYQQVLGQGPQFIFQYYEKEERGRGNFPDRFSARQFPNYSSELNVNALLLGDSALYLCASSPLGRPNPYEQYFGPGTRLTVT.

V and J are TRBV7-6 and TRBJ2-3; tentative D call: TRBD2 (5 bases). Trimming cost V 5 bases and J 6 bases, with 21 bases left between them. This CDR3 has 16 residues. CDR1 and CDR2 from the germline V gene are SGHVS and FNYEAQ. CDR3 residues: CASSPATKDSKDTQYF. CDR3 DNA sequence: TGTGCCAGCAGCCCCGCCACCAAGGACTCCAAGGATACGCAGTATTTT.

The chain combines TRBV19 with TRBJ2-2; D is unresolved. The CDR3 extends over 12 amino acids. Trimming took off 7 bases at V and 3 bases at J, with 6 bases between the two ends. The V gene's germline CDR1 is LNHDA and CDR2 SQIVND (reference sequence). The CDR3 sequence is CASTEDTGELFF. Here the CDR3 DNA reads TGTGCCAGTACAGAGGACACCGGGGAGCTGTTTTTT.

This chain links TRBV28 with TRBJ1-3; D is unresolved. The length of the CDR3 is 12 residues. Between the trimmed V and J ends, which lost 8 bases and 0 bases, there was a span of 5 bases. From germline, CDR1 is MDHEN and CDR2 SYDVKM. The CDR3 loop reads CASRYSGNTIYF. The CDR3 region has the DNA TGTGCCAGCCGGTACTCTGGAAACACCATATATTTT.

The CDR3: CASSPGVSYEQYF. The DNA for the CDR3 is TGTGCCAGCTCACCGGGCGTATCCTACGAGCAGTACTTC. The chain combines TRBV18 with TRBJ2-7; D unclear. The germline gives CDR1 KGHSH, CDR2 LQKENI. This CDR3 contains 13 residues. V lost 3 bases and J 1 base, leaving 7 bases between the germline ends.